The rows below give T cell receptor beta chains drawn from one sample of a study of cytomegalovirus exposure and HLA in healthy donors. Sequenced by immunoSEQ multiplex PCR; TCRdb stores in-frame clones only, minus some. Found here are around 170,000 clones, 65% to 85% of them singletons; the top ten hold 1.1% to 1.5%. The sample comprised PBMCs. The receptors here all came from a girl aged 10 to 17 in good health and CMV-seropositive. Each CDR3 is given with its conserved first and last residue. Each record gives: V gene, J gene, clone size, D gene, CDR3 DNA, CDR3 protein. D genes are given only for firm matches. Clone size is given for some rows only: seen once, a few or many times, or a class if the clone is expanded.

>TRBV10-3|TRBJ2-2|.|.
TGTGCCATCAGCGATCGAAACGGGGCCGGGGAGCTGTTTTTT
CAISDRNGAGELFF
>TRBV6-5|TRBJ2-3|.|TRBD2
TGTGCCAGCAGTTACCGCGGGAGCGGGTATACGCAGTATTTT
CASSYRGSGYTQYF
>TRBV18|TRBJ2-3|.|.
TGTGCCAGCTCACCATTAGCGGAAAGCACAGATACGCAGTATTTT
CASSPLAESTDTQYF
>TRBV18|TRBJ2-1|.|TRBD2
TGTGCCAGCTCACCCCCGTCCGGGAGGAATGAGCAGTTCTTC
CASSPPSGRNEQFF
>TRBV18|TRBJ2-7|few|.
TGTGCCAGCTCACCAGACAGGCAAGAGCAGTACTTC
CASSPDRQEQYF
>TRBV7-9|TRBJ1-2|.|TRBD1
TGTGCCAGCAGCTGGGGACAGGGAGGTGTCTATGGCTACACCTTC
CASSWGQGGVYGYTF
>TRBV5-4|TRBJ2-7|.|TRBD2
TGTGCCAGCAGCTTTAGCGGGCAAGATCCCTACGAGCAGTACTTC
CASSFSGQDPYEQYF
>TRBV4-1|TRBJ1-6|.|.
TGCGCCAGCAGCCAAGATGGTCGGGGTTCACCCCTCCACTTT
CASSQDGRGSPLHF
>TRBV25-1|TRBJ1-2|.|TRBD1
TGTGCCAGCAGTGAACGGCCGGGCAGGGGGCTCTATGGCTACACCTTC
CASSERPGRGLYGYTF
>TRBV5-6|TRBJ1-5|.|.
TGTGCCAGCAGCGCAGGGACTGGCAATCAGCCCCAGCATTTT
CASSAGTGNQPQHF
>TRBV7-3|TRBJ2-3|.|.
TGTGCCAGCAGCTCCCGGGACTCTAGCACAGATACGCAGTATTTT
CASSSRDSSTDTQYF
>TRBV13|TRBJ2-1|.|TRBD1
TGTGCCAGCAGCCTGCGACAGGGGGATTCTTCGAATGAGCAGTTCTTC
CASSLRQGDSSNEQFF
>TRBV30|TRBJ1-1|.|.
TGTGCCTGGAAGCCGGGACTTGCTGAAGCTTTCTTT
CAWKPGLAEAFF
>TRBV5-1|TRBJ2-2|few|TRBD1
TGCGCCAGCAGTCGCCGGACAGGGACCGGGGAGCTGTTTTTT
CASSRRTGTGELFF
>TRBV6-5|TRBJ2-2|.|.
TGTGCCAGCAGTTACCGGCAGCCTGGTGGAGGCGGGGAGCTGTTTTTT
CASSYRQPGGGGELFF
>TRBV5-6|TRBJ1-2|.|.
TGTGCCAGCAGCTTGGTTGCCGCGAGGGGGTATGGCTACACCTTC
CASSLVAARGYGYTF
>TRBV19|TRBJ2-2|.|TRBD1
TGTGCCAGTAGTAAACGACAGGGCCCCGGGGAGCTGTTTTTT
CASSKRQGPGELFF
>TRBV18|TRBJ2-3|few|.
TGTGCCAGCTCACCACTCCCCGATAGCTGGGATACGCAGTATTTT
CASSPLPDSWDTQYF
>TRBV5-8|TRBJ2-7|.|.
TGTGCCAGCAGCTCGTGGACAATTACCTACGAGCAGTACTTC
CASSSWTITYEQYF
>TRBV30|TRBJ2-5|.|TRBD2
TGTGCCTGGAGTGCCGGACTAGCGGGTGGCGAGAAGACCCAGTACTTC
CAWSAGLAGGEKTQYF
>TRBV10-3|TRBJ2-6|.|TRBD2
TGTGCCATCAGCGCCGGGACTAGCGGTCTCTCTGGGGCCAACGTCCTGACTTTC
CAISAGTSGLSGANVLTF
>TRBV5-5|TRBJ2-1|.|.
TGTGCCAGCAGCTTGGATGGCGGGCCCTACAATGAGCAGTTCTTC
CASSLDGGPYNEQFF
>TRBV4-2|TRBJ1-1|.|TRBD1
TGTGCCAGCAGCCAAGATCTGGGACAGGGCGGTATCCTCAACACTGAAGCTTTCTTT
CASSQDLGQGGILNTEAFF
>TRBV28|TRBJ2-1|few|TRBD1
TGTGCCAGCAGTTTTACAGGGGGCAATGAGCAGTTCTTC
CASSFTGGNEQFF
>TRBV30|TRBJ1-1|.|.
TGTGCCTGGACTTTGAACACTGAAGCTTTCTTT
CAWTLNTEAFF
>TRBV30|TRBJ2-5|.|.
TGTGCCTGGAGTGATCTCCCCGCGGAGACCCAGTACTTC
CAWSDLPAETQYF